This entry concerns a single TCR beta chain. Other DNA sequences from this sample encode an identical CDR3 as well. Some clones are missing from TCRdb's copy, which holds only in-frame ones; the method was immunoSEQ multiplex PCR. The sample consists of over 120,000 clones, around 84% of them appearing once. The entry originates in a study of blood T cell repertoires in COVID-19. As for the study in general: Sites across the United States, Italy and Spain contributed samples from acute and convalescent COVID-19.

V lost 2 bases, J lost 2 bases, and 9 bases lay in between. This CDR3 contains 14 residues. Germline values: CDR1 KGHSH, CDR2 LQKENI. Sequencing input: peripheral blood. The source is a man aged 55 to 70 with active or convalescent COVID-19. The V and J genes are TRBV18 and TRBJ1-1; the D is unclear. The CDR3 DNA reads TGTGCCAGCTCACCAGGCCAGACAAACACTGAAGCTTTCTTT. As protein: CASSPGQTNTEAFF.